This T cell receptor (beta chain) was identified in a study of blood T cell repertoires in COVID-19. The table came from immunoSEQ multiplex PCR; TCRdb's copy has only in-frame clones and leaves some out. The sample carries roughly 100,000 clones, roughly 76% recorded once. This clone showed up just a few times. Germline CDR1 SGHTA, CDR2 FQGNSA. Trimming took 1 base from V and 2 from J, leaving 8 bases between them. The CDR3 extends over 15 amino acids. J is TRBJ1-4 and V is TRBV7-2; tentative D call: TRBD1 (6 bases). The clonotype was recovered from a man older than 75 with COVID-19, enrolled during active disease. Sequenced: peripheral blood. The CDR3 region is CASSLGQGTNEKLFF. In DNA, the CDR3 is TGTGCCAGCAGCTTAGGTCAGGGGACTAATGAAAAACTGTTTTTT.